This T cell receptor beta chain was captured in a study of cytomegalovirus exposure and HLA in healthy donors. The PCR contained 60 Vbeta and 13 Jbeta primers. Method: immunoSEQ multiplex PCR; TCRdb's copy keeps in-frame clones and lacks some. Its table records some 75,000 clones. With respect to this clone: The antigen remains undetermined.

CDR1 is LNHDA, CDR2 SQIVND, per germline (reference sequence). The CDR3 loop spans 15 amino acids. Trimming stripped 5 bases from V and 0 bases from J, with 11 bases between. Findings and caveats of the study: Clonal expansion, a later analysis showed, was greater in HLA-associated TCR beta chains than in equally common others.

Specimen: PBMCs. This chain links TRBV19 with TRBJ1-5, with D unclear. The clonotype was recovered from a boy aged 5-17 years in good health and CMV-seronegative. CDR3 nucleotide sequence: TGTGCCAGTAGTGCACAGACAACTAGCAATCAGCCCCAGCATTTT. Translating it yields CASSAQTTSNQPQHF.